Listed below are T cell receptor beta chains from one sample, sequenced in a study of cytomegalovirus exposure and HLA in healthy donors. Libraries were prepared by immunoSEQ multiplex PCR; TCRdb keeps only in-frame clonotypes and omits some of them. The table records 150,000 or so clones, around 73% of them present only once. The specimen sequenced was PBMCs. The receptors originated from a woman aged 18-29 years in good health and CMV-seronegative. The CDR3 runs from the conserved cysteine through the conserved F or W. Fields, in order: J gene, V gene, CDR3 protein.

TRBJ2-2	TRBV5-1	CASSPRSLSGGHSDTGELFF
TRBJ2-7	TRBV4-3	CASSQERQDRYEQYF
TRBJ1-2	TRBV18	CASSPFERQANYGYTF
TRBJ1-2	TRBV5-4	CASSLVGTGANYGYTF
TRBJ2-1	TRBV6-5	CASRTTVLSYNEQFF
TRBJ1-2	TRBV7-8	CASTPVAGANYGYTF
TRBJ2-3	TRBV11-3	CASSWAQGLAKDTQYF
TRBJ2-6	TRBV9	CASSVGSAGANVLTF
TRBJ2-5	TRBV25-1	CASSPSGGRETQYF
TRBJ1-1	TRBV28	CASSLDPTGQAFF
TRBJ2-3	TRBV4-1	CASSQVGTSGVQTNTQYF
TRBJ2-3	TRBV2	CASSASGFVRTDTQYF
TRBJ2-1	TRBV5-4	CASSPSAGRYNEQFF
TRBJ1-2	TRBV28	CASSLRGTGGTYTF
TRBJ1-6	TRBV5-6	CASSPTQGQGFSYNSPLHF
TRBJ2-7	TRBV7-2	CASSFTSGGLYEQYF
TRBJ2-3	TRBV5-1	CASSLGTAPDTQYF
TRBJ2-5	TRBV7-7	CASSQLGQGRETQYF
TRBJ1-3	TRBV28	CASSLTGFENTIYF
TRBJ2-7	TRBV15	CATSRGQGTSYEQYF
TRBJ2-1	TRBV11-3	CASSSRQGPYNEQFF
TRBJ1-3	TRBV5-1	CASSLDLQRVSGNTIYF
TRBJ2-7	TRBV11-2	CASSLGRGSLEQYF
TRBJ1-2	TRBV6-5	CASSEQGNYGYTF
TRBJ2-5	TRBV11-2	CASSFTSGSSLETQYF
TRBJ1-1	TRBV10-3	CAIRNRGQDTEAFF
TRBJ2-7	TRBV5-1	CASSHPGKDNEQYF
TRBJ2-2	TRBV5-1	CASSLVGLAGGPVTGELFF
TRBJ2-5	TRBV4-3	CASIPKTGAGGGETQYF